Listed here are 11 T cell receptor beta chains from one sample, sequenced in a study of cytotoxic CD8 clonotypes in ibrutinib-treated CLL. TCRdb's copy holds only in-frame clones and misses some; the assay was immunoSEQ multiplex PCR. Of 270,000 or so clones in the sample, 65% to 85% are singletons; the top ten hold around 5.3%. This material consisted of PBMCs, taken at disease progression, from a patient treated with ibrutinib. Receptor source: a human donor with chronic lymphocytic leukemia.

The CDR3 DNA reads TGCGCCAGCAGCCGAACAGGACTAGCGGGAGCGAGGTACGAGCAGTACTTC. As protein: CASSRTGLAGARYEQYF. The chain joins TRBV4-3 to TRBJ2-7; 13 bases align to TRBD2. The CDR3 totals 17 residues. CDR1 is LGHNA, CDR2 YSLEER, per germline. V gave up 4 bases and J gave up 4 bases; unmatched junction bases: 10.

The V gene is TRBV4-1, the J gene TRBJ2-7, with 7 bases matching TRBD1. Germline V gives CDR1 MGHRA, CDR2 YSYEKL. This CDR3 spans 15 amino acids. V lost 1 base and J lost 1; bases outside the gene matches: 4. The CDR3 bases are TGCGCCAGCAGCCAAGCCGACAGGGATTCCTACGAGCAGTACTTC. As protein: CASSQADRDSYEQYF.

The V gene is TRBV4-1, the J gene TRBJ1-5; D not resolved. Germline V gene data show CDR1 as MGHRA and CDR2 as YSYEKL. The CDR3 runs to 16 residues. Deletions cut 0 bases from V and 0 bases from J, with 9 bases between. Here the CDR3 DNA reads TGCGCCAGCAGCCAAGATCCCGGTGTTAGCAATCAGCCCCAGCATTTT. It translates to CASSQDPGVSNQPQHF.

The genes are TRBV11-2 and TRBJ2-7; tentatively, D is TRBD2 (5 bases). The CDR3 spans 13 residues. The germline CDR1 and CDR2 sequences are SGHAT and FQNNGV. V dropped 8 bases and J dropped 6 bases, with 17 bases sitting between them. The CDR3 loop is CASSPTPGFEQYF. In DNA form, the CDR3 reads TGTGCCAGCTCCCCGACCCCGGGGTTCGAGCAGTACTTC. The full variable domain, rest sourced from reference TRBV11-2 and TRBJ2-7, is EAGVAQSPRYKIIEKRQSVAFWCNPISGHATLYWYQQILGQGPKLLIQFQNNGVVDDSQLPKDRFSAERLKGVDSTLKIQPAKLEDSAVYLCASSPTPGFEQYFGPGTRLTVT.

V usage is TRBV5-1 and J usage is TRBJ1-2, with 7 bases identical to TRBD1. The junction had 11 bases not matched to a gene; V was cut back by 4 bases and J by 5 bases. Germline V lookup: CDR1 SGHRS, CDR2 YFSETQ. CDR3 size: 15 residues. The CDR3 DNA sequence: TGCGCCAGCAGCCCCTACGACAGGGACGCTTATGGCTACACCTTC. Encoded protein: CASSPYDRDAYGYTF.

V gene TRBV7-9 combines with J gene TRBJ1-1; D is ambiguous. There are 12 residues in the CDR3. CDR1 is SEHNR and CDR2 is FQNEAQ in the germline V gene (reference sequence). V gave up 3 bases and J gave up 9 bases, with 11 bases separating them. CDR3 nucleotides: TGTGCCAGCAGCTTCGGACCAGAGAAAGCTTTCTTT. Amino acid sequence: CASSFGPEKAFF.

This rearrangement joins TRBV2 to TRBJ2-1; no clear D. The CDR3 sequence is 13 residues long. The germline V gene has CDR1 SNHLY and CDR2 FYNNEI. Trimming stripped 7 bases from V and 4 bases from J, with 11 bases between. This CDR3 reads CASNIGQYNEQFF. DNA for the CDR3: TGTGCCAGCAATATCGGGCAGTACAATGAGCAGTTCTTC.

The gene calls are TRBV2 and TRBJ2-5; the D is unclear. CDR1 and CDR2 (germline): SNHLY, FYNNEI. The CDR3 runs 14 residues. Trimming pared 4 bases from V and 0 bases from J, leaving 9 bases between. The CDR3 DNA sequence: TGTGCCAGCAGTGCCCCAGAGTACCAAGAGACCCAGTACTTC. This gives the protein CASSAPEYQETQYF.

In this sample, this clone turned up a few times. The chain joins TRBV7-9 to TRBJ1-1; no clear D gene. CDR1 and CDR2 from the germline V gene are SEHNR and FQNEAQ (reference sequence). The CDR3 consists of 12 residues. V was cut by 7 bases and J by 0 bases, with 6 bases left in between. CDR3 protein: CASKTVNTEAFF. CDR3 nucleotide sequence: TGTGCCAGCAAAACAGTGAACACTGAAGCTTTCTTT.

The J gene is TRBJ2-5, the V gene TRBV7-9; D gene unclear. The germline CDR1 and CDR2 sequences are SEHNR and FQNEAQ (reference sequence). The germline V and J ends were trimmed by 5 bases and 0 bases, with 13 bases remaining between them. The length of the CDR3 is 15 residues. The CDR3 region is CASSRTSSNQETQYF. The CDR3 coding sequence is TGTGCCAGCAGCCGTACGTCCAGCAACCAAGAGACCCAGTACTTC.

V and J are TRBV7-9 and TRBJ2-1; 7 nucleotides match TRBD2. The CDR3 is 16 residues long. The ends lost 5 bases at V and 5 bases at J; junction bases unmatched: 12. Germline CDR1 is SEHNR and CDR2 is FQNEAQ (reference sequence). The CDR3 sequence is CASSRRNGLADNEQFF. In nucleotides, the CDR3 is TGTGCCAGCAGCCGTCGGAATGGGCTAGCGGACAATGAGCAGTTCTTC.